A single sample gave rise to the 10 T cell receptor beta chains below, sequenced in a study of spatial heterogeneity in lung cancer. Each CDR3 protein gets one entry after TCRdb re-called the 5' RACE reads with MiXCR. The sample has 20,000 to 25,000 distinct CDR3 sequences, 3.5% to 5.5% seen once. As to time point: sample taken at primary tumor resection. No cell sorting; template was whole RNA from tumor, lung tissue or PBMC. This material consisted of PBMCs, taken at surgery. These receptors were collected from a male donor with early-stage non-small cell lung cancer.

This clonotype was observed at least ten times. The chain combines TRBV7-2 with TRBJ2-4; the D is unclear. V dropped 3 bases and J dropped 0 bases, with 3 bases sitting between them. Germline CDR1 SGHTA, CDR2 FQGNSA. The CDR3 runs 13 residues. This CDR3 is CASSFVAKNIQYF. The CDR3 bases are TGTGCCAGCAGCTTCGTAGCCAAAAACATTCAGTACTTC.

Sample share makes this clonotype medium-sized. The chain employs TRBV6-2 or TRBV6-3 and TRBJ2-1; D unresolved. The CDR3 totals 16 residues. The V end lost 8 bases, the J end lost 6 bases, and 23 bases lay between the germline ends. Looked up from germline, CDR1 is MNHEY and CDR2 is SVGEGT. This chain's CDR3 is CASRLSMAAFSNEQFF. CDR3 in DNA: TGTGCCAGCCGCCTTTCGATGGCAGCCTTCAGCAATGAGCAGTTCTTC.

This clonotype was counted a few times. The genes are TRBV6-5 and TRBJ1-5; D unresolved. CDR3 length equals 13 residues. Germline CDR1 is MNHEY and CDR2 is SVGAGI. V dropped 6 bases and J dropped 5 bases, with 11 bases sitting between them. The CDR3 protein is CASRKEIYQPQHF. The CDR3 DNA reads as TGTGCCAGCAGGAAGGAAATCTATCAGCCCCAGCATTTT.

In its sample, this clonotype was seen many times. The rearrangement uses TRBV7-8 and TRBJ2-7, with D possibly matching TRBD2 (6 bases). Germline V gene sequence: CDR1 SGHVS, CDR2 FQNEAQ. The CDR3 is 12 residues long. The V and J ends lost 1 base and 6 bases respectively, with 7 bases between them. CDR3 protein: CASSLGSGEQYF. In nucleotides, the CDR3 is TGTGCCAGCAGCTTAGGTAGCGGCGAGCAGTACTTC.

There are many counts of this clonotype. The V gene is TRBV6-2 or TRBV6-3, the J gene TRBJ1-2; 7 bases are shared with TRBD1. Germline V gives CDR1 MNHEY, CDR2 SVGEGT. This CDR3 comprises 15 residues. V was pared by 0 bases and J by 7 bases, with 8 bases of the junction left unmatched. CDR3 sequence: CASSYSTDRRGGYTF. DNA for the CDR3: TGTGCCAGCAGTTACTCGACGGACAGGCGAGGTGGCTACACCTTC.

This clonotype was counted at least ten times. The V gene is TRBV5-4, the J gene TRBJ2-1; 7 nucleotides match TRBD2. This CDR3 is built from 13 residues. V trimming: 4 bases; J trimming: 8 bases; junction bases outside the gene matches: 6. Per the germline V gene, CDR1 is SGHNT and CDR2 is YYREEE (reference sequence). The chain's CDR3 is CASSRGLEDEQFF. CDR3 nucleotides: TGTGCCAGCAGCCGTGGACTAGAAGATGAGCAGTTCTTC.

This clonotype was recorded at least ten times. The chain is built from TRBV27 and TRBJ1-5, with D uncertain. This CDR3 region has 11 residues. Germline values: CDR1 MNHEY, CDR2 SMNVEV (reference sequence). V lost 5 bases and J 5 bases, leaving 4 bases between the germline ends. In nucleotides, the CDR3 is TGTGCCAGCAGTACCCATCAGCCCCAGCATTTT. Its protein is CASSTHQPQHF.

This clonotype was counted many times. The chain employs TRBV19 and TRBJ2-1; D is possibly TRBD1 (5 bases). The CDR3 is 14 amino acids. Germline assignment: CDR1 LNHDA and CDR2 SQIVND (reference sequence). The V end lost 4 bases, the J end lost 10 bases, and 17 bases lay between the germline ends. The CDR3, as DNA: TGTGCCAGTAGTACACCCCCCCCGAGACAGGAGCAGTTCTTC. Translation gives CASSTPPPRQEQFF.

This clonotype was detected many times. V is TRBV18 and J is TRBJ2-1, with 10 bases aligning to TRBD2. Germline values: CDR1 KGHSH, CDR2 LQKENI. Trimming took 6 bases from V and 6 from J; bases not matched to a gene: 11. The CDR3 contains 16 residues. The CDR3 DNA sequence: TGTGCCAGCTCTCACAAAAGCGGGAGGGCCGTCAATGAGCAGTTCTTC. Its translation: CASSHKSGRAVNEQFF.

This clonotype was seen many times. V gene TRBV7-9 combines with J gene TRBJ2-1, with 7 bases that match TRBD1. V was pared by 1 base and J by 2 bases, with 2 bases of the junction left unmatched. There are 15 residues in the CDR3. Germline V lookup: CDR1 SEHNR, CDR2 FQNEAQ (reference sequence). The CDR3, as DNA: TGTGCCAGCAGCTTAGGAAGGGGGCCCTACAATGAGCAGTTCTTC. It yields the protein CASSLGRGPYNEQFF.